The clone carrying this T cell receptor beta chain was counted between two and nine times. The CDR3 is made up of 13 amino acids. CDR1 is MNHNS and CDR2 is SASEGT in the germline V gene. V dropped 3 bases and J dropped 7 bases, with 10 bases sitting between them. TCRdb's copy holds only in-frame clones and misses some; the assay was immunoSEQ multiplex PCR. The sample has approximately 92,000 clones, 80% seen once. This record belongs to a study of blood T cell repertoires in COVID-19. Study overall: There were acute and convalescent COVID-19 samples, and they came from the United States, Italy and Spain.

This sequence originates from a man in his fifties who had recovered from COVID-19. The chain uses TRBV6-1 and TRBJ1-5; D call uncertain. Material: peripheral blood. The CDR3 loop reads CASSDYGEQPQHF. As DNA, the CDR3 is TGTGCCAGCAGTGATTACGGTGAGCAGCCCCAGCATTTT.